These 30 T cell receptor beta chains were sequenced from one sample in a study of identical twins. MiXCR was run by TCRdb on the 5' RACE reads, yielding one entry per CDR3 protein. The sample contains around 1.7 million distinct CDR3 sequences, 25% to 35% of which appear only once. Sequenced: cord blood. The receptors come from a newborn girl in good health.

The chain employs TRBV7-2 and TRBJ1-1; D is unclear. CDR1 is SGHTA, CDR2 FQGNSA, per germline. The CDR3 covers 15 residues. Trimming removed 5 bases at V and 0 bases at J, with 13 bases between. Here the CDR3 DNA reads TGTGCCAGCAGCCAAGAGGCCCCACTGAACACTGAAGCTTTCTTT. It codes for CASSQEAPLNTEAFF.

This clonotype was recorded many times. J is TRBJ1-1 and V is TRBV5-1; weak D call: TRBD1 (5 bases). CDR1 is SGHRS and CDR2 is YFSETQ in the germline V gene. V lost 0 bases and J lost 6, with 12 bases in between. CDR3 length equals 14 residues. The CDR3 sequence is CASSLAGRGAEAFF. CDR3 coding DNA: TGCGCCAGCAGCTTGGCAGGGCGGGGGGCTGAAGCTTTCTTT.

This clonotype showed up just a few times. The V call is TRBV6-6, the J call TRBJ1-2; weak D call: TRBD1 (5 bases). This CDR3 has 17 amino acids. CDR1 and CDR2 from the germline V gene are MNHNY and SVGAGI (reference sequence). Deletions cut 0 bases from V and 4 bases from J, with 18 bases between. CDR3 protein: CASSYSRGGRGLYGYTF. DNA for the CDR3: TGTGCCAGCAGTTACTCCCGTGGGGGGAGGGGTCTCTATGGCTACACCTTC.

This clonotype has just a few counts. V and J are TRBV20-1 and TRBJ2-1, with 11 bases identical to TRBD2. This CDR3 region has 15 residues. V lost 1 base and J lost 7; bases outside the gene matches: 6. The germline gives CDR1 DFQATT, CDR2 SNEGSKA (reference sequence). The CDR3 reads CSARALGLAVNEQFF. Written as DNA, the CDR3 is TGCAGTGCTAGAGCCCTGGGACTAGCGGTGAATGAGCAGTTCTTC.

This clonotype turned up a few times. The chain uses TRBV6-6 and TRBJ1-1, with a tentative D call TRBD1 (5 bases). Germline V lookup: CDR1 MNHNY, CDR2 SVGAGI (reference sequence). This CDR3 region has 16 residues. The ends were cut back, 0 bases at V and 0 bases at J, with 11 bases in the middle. The CDR3 nucleotides read TGTGCCAGCAGTTACTCGTCAGGGACCCTGAACACTGAAGCTTTCTTT. It translates to CASSYSSGTLNTEAFF.

CDR3 bases: TGCAGCGTTGACCTAAGACAGGGGGTGAACACTGAAGCTTTCTTT. It codes for CSVDLRQGVNTEAFF. The V gene is TRBV29-1, the J gene TRBJ1-1; 9 positions agree with TRBD1. With 3 bases clipped from V and 0 bases from J, the junction kept 5 bases outside the gene matches. The CDR3 loop spans 15 amino acids. CDR1 SQVTM and CDR2 ANQGSEA come from the germline V gene.

This chain uses TRBV20-1 with TRBJ1-2, with D unresolved. Trimming took off 0 bases at V and 6 bases at J, with 11 bases between the two ends. Looked up from germline, CDR1 is DFQATT and CDR2 is SNEGSKA (reference sequence). This CDR3 comprises 13 residues. CDR3 sequence reads: CSARDSRRDGYTF. The CDR3 bases are TGCAGTGCTAGAGATAGCAGGCGGGATGGCTACACCTTC.

The rearrangement links TRBV27 to TRBJ2-1; 7 bases agree with TRBD1. The CDR3 has 13 amino acids. CDR1 is MNHEY, CDR2 SMNVEV, per germline (reference sequence). Unmatched junction bases numbered 7, after V lost 8 bases and J lost 6 bases. The CDR3 sequence: CASSGQPRNEQFF. In DNA, the CDR3 is TGTGCCAGCTCGGGACAGCCCCGCAATGAGCAGTTCTTC.

Ten or more counts support this clonotype. The V and J genes are TRBV20-1 and TRBJ2-5; 11 nucleotides align to TRBD1. In germline, CDR1 is DFQATT, CDR2 SNEGSKA (reference sequence). J lost 8 bases, V lost 5 bases, and 4 bases had no gene match. The CDR3 is made up of 12 amino acids. As DNA, the CDR3 is TGCAGTGCTTGGGGGACAGGGGGAACCCAGTACTTC. It encodes CSAWGTGGTQYF.

This clonotype was observed a handful of times. The chain is built from TRBV5-1 and TRBJ2-5; no clear D. The CDR3 sequence is 15 residues long. CDR1 and CDR2 from the germline V gene are SGHRS and YFSETQ. Trimming removed 1 base at V and 0 bases at J, with 10 bases between. For the CDR3, the DNA is TGCGCCAGCAGCTTGCTACCGGTTTACCAAGAGACCCAGTACTTC. It translates to CASSLLPVYQETQYF.

The J gene is TRBJ1-4, the V gene TRBV18, with 8 positions matching TRBD1. The trim removed 6 bases at V and 6 bases at J, leaving 6 bases unmatched. The CDR3 is made up of 14 amino acids. Germline CDR1 and CDR2: KGHSH and LQKENI. The CDR3 sequence is CASSRTGLDEKLFF. CDR3 nucleotides: TGTGCCAGCTCGCGGACAGGGCTCGATGAAAAACTGTTTTTT.

This rearrangement joins TRBV12-1 to TRBJ2-7; TRBD1 is the table's D call, not checked against the DNA. TRBV12-1 is shown as a pseudogene. This CDR3 has 14 residues. DNA of the CDR3: TGTGCCAGCAGCTGGGGGGACAGGTCCTACGAGCAGTACTTC. Its protein product is CASSWGDRSYEQYF.

J is TRBJ2-5 and V is TRBV12-3 or TRBV12-4; 12 bases line up with TRBD2. This CDR3 contains 20 residues. J lost 5 bases, V lost 4 bases, and 20 bases had no gene match. Here the CDR3 DNA reads TGTGCCAGCAGTTCCCGACTAGCGGGAGATTTATCGGTGCGTAGGGAGACCCAGTACTTC. Amino acids: CASSSRLAGDLSVRRETQYF.

This clonotype was seen just once. This sequence joins TRBV20-1 and TRBJ2-5; TRBD2 is a possible D gene (5 bases). The CDR3 contains 14 residues. V lost 7 bases and J 11 bases, leaving 26 bases between the germline ends. Germline V gene sequence: CDR1 DFQATT, CDR2 SNEGSKA (reference sequence). The CDR3: CSVSQRRNTDEQYF. The CDR3 bases are TGCAGTGTTTCTCAGCGGCGGAACACCGATGAGCAGTACTTC.

The chain carries TRBV7-9 and TRBJ1-6, with D possibly being TRBD1 (6 bases). Germline V gene data show CDR1 as SEHNR and CDR2 as FQNEAQ (reference sequence). The CDR3 is 16 amino acids. Trimming cost V 5 bases and J 5 bases, with 16 bases left between them. Here the CDR3 reads CASSPRGVQDNSPLHF. The CDR3 DNA reads as TGTGCCAGCAGCCCAAGGGGGGTCCAGGATAATTCACCCCTCCACTTT.

The rearrangement links TRBV12-3 or TRBV12-4 to TRBJ1-4; TRBD1 matches at 11 bases. J gave up 14 bases and V 6 bases, and 11 bases lay outside the gene matches. CDR3 length: 14 residues. The CDR3 loop is CASRPGTGGVVLFF. For the CDR3, the DNA is TGTGCCAGCAGACCTGGGACAGGGGGAGTGGTGCTGTTTTTT.

The V and J genes are TRBV4-1 and TRBJ1-6, with 10 bases matching TRBD1. Germline V gives CDR1 MGHRA, CDR2 YSYEKL. V shed 0 bases and J 13 bases; nucleotides not matched to a gene: 9. This CDR3 is 16 amino acids long. CDR3 coding DNA: TGCGCCAGCAGCCAAGAAAGACAGGGGGCTTGGAAGCCCCTCCACTTT. This encodes CASSQERQGAWKPLHF.

V gene TRBV29-1 combines with J gene TRBJ2-4, with 7 bases matching TRBD2. Germline CDR1 SQVTM, CDR2 ANQGSEA. V dropped 7 bases and J dropped 0; count of bases not matched to a gene: 6. CDR3 length equals 14 residues. The chain's CDR3 is CSAGLDIAKNIQYF. CDR3 sequence (DNA): TGCAGCGCCGGACTAGATATAGCCAAAAACATTCAGTACTTC. The full variable domain, its missing parts supplied by reference TRBV29-1 and TRBJ2-4, is SAVISQKPSRDICQRGTSLTIQCQVDSQVTMMFWYRQQPGQSLTLIATANQGSEATYESGFVIDKFPISRPNLTFSTLTVSNMSPEDSSIYLCSAGLDIAKNIQYFGAGTRLSVL.

This clonotype was seen a few times. The gene calls are TRBV10-3 and TRBJ1-5; D is uncertain. CDR1 is ENHRY, CDR2 SYGVKD, per germline. CDR3 length: 12 residues. The ends were cut back, 3 bases at V and 5 bases at J, with 5 bases in the middle. For the CDR3, the DNA is TGTGCCATCAGTGAAAGGGATCAGCCCCAGCATTTT. Its protein product is CAISERDQPQHF.

The chain combines TRBV20-1 with TRBJ2-5, with D uncertain. Between the trimmed V and J ends, which lost 2 bases and 11 bases, there was a span of 33 bases. Germline assignment: CDR1 DFQATT and CDR2 SNEGSKA (reference sequence). The CDR3 is made up of 18 amino acids. CDR3 nucleotide sequence: TGCAGTGCTAGATCCCTAAAGGACCCTCGCCTTTCCTACAATGAGCAGTACTTC. It is translated as CSARSLKDPRLSYNEQYF.

The table lists this clonotype with a few counts. This chain links TRBV5-5 with TRBJ1-2; D unclear. The CDR3 extends over 14 amino acids. Trimming left V 3 bases short and J 3 bases short, with 12 bases between. Per the germline V gene, CDR1 is SGHKS and CDR2 is YYEKEE (reference sequence). The CDR3 nucleotides are TGTGCCAGCAGCTCACCCGGATGGGACTATGGCTACACCTTC. Protein: CASSSPGWDYGYTF.

This chain joins TRBV6-1 and TRBJ1-4; 9 nucleotides align to TRBD1. Germline-derived CDR1 and CDR2 are MNHNS and SASEGT. The junction had 7 bases not matched to a gene; V was cut back by 3 bases and J by 8 bases. The CDR3 consists of 15 residues. In DNA form, the CDR3 reads TGTGCCAGCAGTGACGGCGGGACAGGGCAAGAAAAACTGTTTTTT. Its translation: CASSDGGTGQEKLFF.

This clonotype was seen more than once but under ten times. The gene calls are TRBV5-8 and TRBJ2-1; perhaps TRBD2 as D (5 bases). Germline-derived CDR1 and CDR2 are SGHTS and YDEGEE. V was shortened by 5 bases and J by 12 bases, with 21 bases between the two germline ends. This CDR3 spans 14 amino acids. CDR3 sequence reads: CASRNSVPLSPQFF. The CDR3 coding sequence is TGTGCCAGCAGAAATAGCGTACCCCTTTCACCGCAGTTCTTC.

The rearrangement joins TRBV7-2 to TRBJ2-7; 14 bases are a match to TRBD2. There are 19 residues in the CDR3. V was pared by 2 bases and J by 2 bases, with 11 bases of the junction left unmatched. Germline V lookup: CDR1 SGHTA, CDR2 FQGNSA. CDR3 coding DNA: TGTGCCAGCAGCTTAACTCGGCCGGGACTAGCGGGAGTCGCCTACGAGCAGTACTTC. Amino acid sequence: CASSLTRPGLAGVAYEQYF.

This clonotype occurred a few times. This sequence joins TRBV9 and TRBJ2-7; TRBD2 is a possible D gene (6 bases). Per germline, CDR1 SGDLS and CDR2 YYNGEE. Trimming pared 0 bases from V and 6 bases from J, leaving 19 bases between. This CDR3 is built from 16 residues. The CDR3 DNA is TGTGCCAGCAGCGTAGGATATTTGGGGGGATTTTCCGAGCAGTACTTC. As protein: CASSVGYLGGFSEQYF.

The gene calls are TRBV20-1 and TRBJ1-2; D possibly corresponds to TRBD1 (5 bases). The CDR3 length is 12 residues. V was clipped by 4 bases and J by 7 bases, with 13 bases between them. In germline, CDR1 is DFQATT, CDR2 SNEGSKA (reference sequence). The CDR3 region is CSATPRAGGYTF. The CDR3 nucleotides read TGCAGTGCTACCCCCAGGGCGGGTGGCTACACCTTC.

The V call is TRBV3-1, the J call TRBJ2-1; the match to TRBD2 covers 10 bases. CDR3 size: 16 residues. Germline assignment: CDR1 LGHDT and CDR2 YNNKEL (reference sequence). Trimming removed 3 bases from V and 7 bases from J; junction bases left unmatched: 9. The CDR3 DNA is TGTGCCAGCAGCCAGGACGAGCGGGAGGGCAGAAATGAGCAGTTCTTC. It is translated as CASSQDEREGRNEQFF.

This clonotype turned up a few times. V is TRBV7-8 and J is TRBJ2-1; D gene uncertain. The CDR3 is made up of 15 amino acids. The germline CDR1 and CDR2 sequences are SGHVS and FQNEAQ. V lost 8 bases, J lost 3 bases, and 17 bases lay in between. The CDR3 sequence: CASSPGSKLYNEQFF. The CDR3, as DNA: TGTGCCAGCTCCCCCGGGTCTAAACTCTACAATGAGCAGTTCTTC.

For the CDR3, the DNA is TGCAGCGGGACACGCTCCTACAATGAGCAGTACTTC. This encodes CSGTRSYNEQYF. V gene TRBV29-1 combines with J gene TRBJ2-1, with D maybe TRBD1 (5 bases). The J call may be faulty, since TRBJ2-7 better matches the DNA end. The CDR3 sequence is 12 residues long. The germline V gene encodes CDR1 SQVTM and CDR2 ANQGSEA.

This sequence joins TRBV5-1 and TRBJ1-5, with D possibly being TRBD1 (6 bases). The CDR3 covers 11 residues. Germline-derived CDR1 and CDR2 are SGHRS and YFSETQ. The CDR3 spells CEDSPNQPQHF. The CDR3 region has the DNA TGCGAGGACAGCCCTAATCAGCCCCAGCATTTT.